This T cell receptor beta chain is from a study of monozygotic twins with inflammatory bowel disease. Study-wide points: Telling apart the different T cell subtypes was not possible.

The authors drew 2.5 to 3 ml of blood from each donor. The authors used roughly 3,800 ng of total RNA per TCR library. A 6-nucleotide sample barcode was carried by the UMIs, which template switching added. TCRdb processed the 5' RACE reads again and assigns one entry to each CDR3 protein, with no DNA. Its table records approximately 400,000 distinct CDR3 sequences. For this clonotype: What it recognizes is unknown.

The origin of this receptor is a human donor with ulcerative colitis or Crohn's disease, or a healthy co-twin of an affected twin (not recorded which). Specimen: blood.

This CDR3 reads CASSKGALGANVLTF. The chain uses TRBV5-1 and TRBJ2-6. CDR3 length: 15 amino acids. Germline lookup yields CDR1 SGHRS and CDR2 YFSETQ.